These 27 T cell receptor beta chains came from one sample sequenced in a study of T cells after posttransplantation cyclophosphamide. Libraries were prepared by immunoSEQ multiplex PCR; TCRdb keeps only in-frame clonotypes and omits some of them. The sample has some 54,000 clones; 85% to 95% are singletons. The sample consisted of PBMCs. The source of these receptors is a woman aged 30 to 39 in good health and a related stem cell transplant donor.

The V and J genes are TRBV5-4 and TRBJ2-1; possible D gene TRBD2, 6 bases. Germline values: CDR1 SGHNT, CDR2 YYREEE (reference sequence). V lost 0 bases and J lost 5, with 15 bases in between. The CDR3 has 16 amino acids. CDR3 bases: TGTGCCAGCAGCTTGGCCGTCGGGGGAACACACAATGAGCAGTTCTTC. Its translation is CASSLAVGGTHNEQFF. The entire variable domain, with the rest obtained from reference TRBV5-4 and TRBJ2-1, is as follows: ETGVTQSPTHLIKTRGQQVTLRCSSQSGHNTVSWYQQALGQGPQFIFQYYREEENGRGNFPPRFSGLQFPNYSSELNVNALELDDSALYLCASSLAVGGTHNEQFFGPGTRLTVL.

The V call is TRBV6-4, the J call TRBJ1-2; D ambiguous. The ends were cut back, 6 bases at V and 8 bases at J, with 25 bases in the middle. Germline-derived CDR1 and CDR2 are MRHNA and SNTAGT. The CDR3 covers 16 residues. The CDR3: CASSRSSHAKVEGYTF. The DNA of the CDR3 is TGTGCCAGCAGCCGCAGTAGCCATGCCAAGGTAGAAGGCTACACCTTC.

This chain joins TRBV7-9 and TRBJ2-7; tentative D call: TRBD1 (5 bases). Per the germline V gene, CDR1 is SEHNR and CDR2 is FQNEAQ (reference sequence). V lost 3 bases and J 2 bases, leaving 8 bases between the germline ends. The CDR3 covers 13 residues. This CDR3 is CASSFQGTYEQYF. CDR3 DNA sequence: TGTGCCAGCAGCTTCCAGGGAACCTACGAGCAGTACTTC.

The genes are TRBV4-2 and TRBJ2-5; 7 bases agree with TRBD1. The CDR3 loop spans 14 amino acids. V shed 3 bases and J 5 bases; nucleotides not matched to a gene: 6. Germline V CDR1 and CDR2: LGHNA, YNFKEQ. This chain's CDR3 is CASSQDRIGETQYF. The CDR3 nucleotides are TGTGCCAGCAGCCAGGACAGGATCGGTGAGACCCAGTACTTC.

The rearrangement links TRBV4-1 to TRBJ2-7; D possibly corresponds to TRBD1 (6 bases). The CDR3 is 16 amino acids. CDR1 and CDR2 from the germline V gene are MGHRA and YSYEKL. V lost 5 bases, J lost 2 bases, and 19 bases lay in between. CDR3 protein: CASSSPMTGRAYEQYF. The CDR3 DNA is TGCGCCAGCAGCTCCCCCATGACAGGTCGGGCCTACGAGCAGTACTTC.

This clone came up a few times. This chain joins TRBV6-5 and TRBJ1-1; D unclear. The CDR3 extends over 11 amino acids. V dropped 7 bases and J dropped 3 bases, with 6 bases sitting between them. Germline-derived CDR1 and CDR2 are MNHEY and SVGAGI. Here the CDR3 DNA reads TGTGCCAGCACCTCAGACACTGAAGCTTTCTTT. The encoded protein is CASTSDTEAFF.

This rearrangement joins TRBV10-1 to TRBJ2-2; TRBD1 is a possible D gene (6 bases). V lost 7 bases and J 3 bases, leaving 18 bases between the germline ends. This CDR3 contains 16 residues. Germline CDR1 is WNHNN and CDR2 is SYGVQD (reference sequence). In DNA form, the CDR3 reads TGCGCCAGCAAGGCGTCAGGGGCGAGGGACACCGGGGAGCTGTTTTTT. Encoded protein: CASKASGARDTGELFF.

The J gene is TRBJ2-7, the V gene TRBV4-1; 8 nucleotides line up with TRBD1. V shed 0 bases and J 0 bases; nucleotides not matched to a gene: 4. This CDR3 region has 16 residues. Per germline, CDR1 MGHRA and CDR2 YSYEKL. The CDR3 spells CASSQEDRVTSYEQYF. DNA of the CDR3: TGCGCCAGCAGCCAAGAGGACAGGGTAACCTCCTACGAGCAGTACTTC.

The V gene is TRBV27, the J gene TRBJ1-5, with D possibly TRBD1 on 5 matching bases. This CDR3 is built from 15 residues. CDR1 is MNHEY and CDR2 is SMNVEV in the germline V gene (reference sequence). The germline V and J ends were trimmed by 4 bases and 4 bases, with 14 bases remaining between them. CDR3 DNA sequence: TGTGCCAGCAGTTCGGGGACTTTAGCGAATCAGCCCCAGCATTTT. It translates to CASSSGTLANQPQHF.

This clone appeared once. The CDR3 region has the DNA TGTGCCAGCAGCACCTCGAGGACAGGGACCTCCGAGCAGTACTTC. Protein product: CASSTSRTGTSEQYF. This chain joins TRBV7-8 and TRBJ2-7; TRBD1 matches at 8 bases. This CDR3 region has 15 residues. The V segment lost 5 bases and the J segment 6 bases; nucleotides outside the gene matches: 12. Germline V gives CDR1 SGHVS, CDR2 FQNEAQ.

The CDR3 region is CASSSGGPAGELFF. The DNA of the CDR3 is TGTGCCAGCAGCTCAGGGGGCCCAGCCGGGGAGCTGTTTTTT. V and J are TRBV7-9 and TRBJ2-2; TRBD1 agrees at 8 bases. V lost 4 bases, J lost 6 bases, and 4 bases stayed unmatched. Germline values: CDR1 SEHNR, CDR2 FQNEAQ (reference sequence). The CDR3 runs 14 residues.

This clone has a single count. The V and J genes are TRBV5-6 and TRBJ1-2; 7 bases are shared with TRBD1. The CDR3 is made up of 15 amino acids. CDR1 and CDR2 (germline): SGHDT, YYEEEE. V shed 2 bases and J 4 bases; nucleotides not matched to a gene: 8. In DNA form, the CDR3 reads TGTGCCAGCAGCTTTATTGACAGGGCGACCTATGGCTACACCTTC. Translation: CASSFIDRATYGYTF.

This chain connects TRBV4-2 to TRBJ2-1; 7 nucleotides agree with TRBD1. In germline, CDR1 is LGHNA, CDR2 YNFKEQ. CDR3 length: 17 residues. J lost 1 base, V lost 3 bases, and 9 bases had no gene match. CDR3: CASSQETGSSSYNEQFF. CDR3 in DNA: TGTGCCAGCAGCCAGGAGACAGGGAGCAGTTCCTACAATGAGCAGTTCTTC.

In DNA form, the CDR3 reads TGTGCCAGCAGCCCGGGACAGGGATTGAACACTGAAGCTTTCTTT. This encodes CASSPGQGLNTEAFF. The chain couples TRBV7-6 to TRBJ1-1; 9 nucleotides match TRBD1. Germline V CDR1 and CDR2: SGHVS, FNYEAQ. Germline trimming cut 5 bases from V and 0 bases from J; bases unmatched to any gene: 4. This CDR3 has 15 amino acids.

V usage is TRBV25-1 and J usage is TRBJ2-7; D remains ambiguous. The CDR3 consists of 12 residues. Germline loops: CDR1 MGHDK, CDR2 SYGVNS. Trimming took 10 bases from V and 3 from J, leaving 13 bases between them. CDR3 protein: CATSLTGYEQYF. CDR3 DNA: TGTGCCACTTCATTAACCGGCTACGAGCAGTACTTC.

The chain uses TRBV6-1 and TRBJ2-5, with TRBD2 identical over 8 bases. The CDR3 runs to 13 residues. The trim removed 8 bases at V and 5 bases at J, leaving 7 bases unmatched. Germline CDR1 is MNHNS and CDR2 is SASEGT. The CDR3 bases are TGTGCCAGCCGCGACGGGGGGGCGGAGACCCAGTACTTC. Its protein product is CASRDGGAETQYF.

The rearrangement uses TRBV2 and TRBJ2-2; no clear D. Germline V gives CDR1 SNHLY, CDR2 FYNNEI. The CDR3 totals 13 residues. V lost 4 bases and J 1 base, leaving 4 bases between the germline ends. The CDR3 DNA reads TGTGCCAGCAGTGCAGGGAACACCGGGGAGCTGTTTTTT. Amino acid sequence: CASSAGNTGELFF.

In DNA form, the CDR3 reads TGTGCCAGCAGTCCCCGGACAGGGTTAGGCACTGAAGCTTTCTTT. The encoded protein is CASSPRTGLGTEAFF. This rearrangement joins TRBV6-1 to TRBJ1-1; 8 positions agree with TRBD1. Germline V lookup: CDR1 MNHNS, CDR2 SASEGT. V shed 5 bases, J shed 4 bases, and the junction held 9 bases outside the gene matches. This CDR3 contains 15 residues.

This sequence joins TRBV19 and TRBJ1-6; tentatively, D is TRBD1 (5 bases). This CDR3 region has 15 residues. Looked up from germline, CDR1 is LNHDA and CDR2 is SQIVND (reference sequence). V lost 3 bases and J lost 7, with 13 bases in between. The CDR3 nucleotides are TGTGCCAGTAGTATGACCTGGCAGGGAAATTCACCCCTCCACTTT. Translation: CASSMTWQGNSPLHF.

This chain connects TRBV18 to TRBJ1-4; 7 nucleotides match TRBD1. Trimming took 6 bases from V and 6 from J; bases not matched to a gene: 7. CDR3 length equals 14 residues. Germline loops: CDR1 KGHSH, CDR2 LQKENI. CDR3 protein: CASSLRQGDEKLFF. The CDR3 bases are TGTGCCAGCTCCCTTCGACAGGGCGATGAAAAACTGTTTTTT.

The chain links TRBV7-9 to TRBJ2-7; D is possibly TRBD1 (6 bases). Germline V gene lookup returns CDR1 SEHNR and CDR2 FQNEAQ (reference sequence). V was pared by 6 bases and J by 0 bases, with 21 bases between. The CDR3 runs 17 residues. The CDR3 DNA follows: TGTGCCAGCAGTCAGGGTGGCAGGGGAAAGAGCTCCTACGAGCAGTACTTC. This sequence encodes CASSQGGRGKSSYEQYF.

The V call is TRBV5-4, the J call TRBJ1-5; TRBD1 might be the D (6 bases). The CDR3 runs to 14 residues. V was trimmed by 1 base and J by 2 bases, leaving 7 bases between them. Germline V gene data show CDR1 as SGHNT and CDR2 as YYREEE (reference sequence). Here the CDR3 DNA reads TGTGCCAGCAGCTTGAAGGGGGGCAATCAGCCCCAGCATTTT. Its translation is CASSLKGGNQPQHF.

The chain recombines TRBV10-3 with TRBJ2-7; D is unclear. Trimming left V 10 bases short and J 0 bases short, with 13 bases between. Germline V gene lookup returns CDR1 ENHRY and CDR2 SYGVKD. The CDR3 consists of 13 residues. Here the CDR3 reads CATGGKISYEQYF. In nucleotides, the CDR3 is TGTGCCACCGGCGGTAAGATCTCCTACGAGCAGTACTTC.

This clone was seen a handful of times. The genes are TRBV15 and TRBJ2-5; D unresolved. Trimming left V 3 bases short and J 2 bases short, with 7 bases between. The CDR3 sequence is 13 residues long. Per germline, CDR1 LNHNV and CDR2 YYDKDF (reference sequence). DNA of the CDR3: TGTGCCACCAGCAGGGGCCTACAAGAGACCCAGTACTTC. It yields the protein CATSRGLQETQYF.

The chain couples TRBV28 to TRBJ1-6, with D perhaps TRBD1 (6 bases). The CDR3 sequence is 16 residues long. Looked up from germline, CDR1 is MDHEN and CDR2 is SYDVKM. V dropped 3 bases and J dropped 8 bases, with 17 bases sitting between them. CDR3 sequence reads: CASSFVTGRIDSPLHF. The CDR3 DNA reads as TGTGCCAGCAGTTTTGTTACAGGGAGAATTGATTCACCCCTCCACTTT.

This clone was observed a few times. The chain carries TRBV5-4 and TRBJ1-6; D gene ambiguous. CDR1 is SGHNT, CDR2 YYREEE, per germline (reference sequence). The CDR3 contains 16 residues. V lost 0 bases and J lost 0, with 7 bases in between. The chain's CDR3 is CASSLDKNSYNSPLHF. CDR3 bases: TGTGCCAGCAGCTTGGACAAAAACTCCTATAATTCACCCCTCCACTTT.

The chain uses TRBV4-2 and TRBJ1-6, with D possibly TRBD1 on 5 matching bases. The CDR3 is made up of 13 amino acids. CDR1 and CDR2 from the germline V gene are LGHNA and YNFKEQ. V was pared by 3 bases and J by 7 bases, with 7 bases between. The CDR3 bases are TGTGCCAGCAGCCAGGGGCGGAATTCACCCCTCCACTTT. Its translation: CASSQGRNSPLHF.